The rows below give T cell receptor beta chains drawn from one sample of a study of T cells in Graves' hyperthyroidism and ophthalmopathy. TCRdb reprocessed the multiplex PCR reads with MiXCR, giving one entry per CDR3 protein. The data show around 250,000 distinct CDR3 sequences, 16% seen once. Material: blood. These receptors came from a woman under 30 with Graves' ophthalmopathy. Each CDR3 is given with its conserved first and last residue. A D gene is named only where the DNA matches it firmly. A clone size is listed for some rows: how often the clone was seen (once, few, many), or a class if it is expanded.

CASSYRGNTEAFF	TGTGCCAGCAGTTACAGGGGAAACACTGAAGCTTTCTTT	TRBJ1-1	once	13	TRBV28	TRBD1
CASSEVKGNQPQHF	TGTGCCAGCAGCGAGGTTAAGGGCAATCAGCCCCAGCATTTT	TRBJ1-5	many	14	TRBV4-2	.
CATSDLGRQGGNEQFF	TGTGCCACCAGTGACCTAGGGAGACAGGGGGGCAATGAGCAGTTCTTC	TRBJ2-1	many	16	TRBV24-1	TRBD1
CSARDLAGGKYEQYF	TGCAGTGCTAGAGATCTGGCAGGGGGAAAGTACGAGCAGTACTTC	TRBJ2-7	many	15	TRBV20-1	TRBD1
CSAGLLAGAGNTEAFF	TGCAGTGCAGGACTACTAGCAGGGGCGGGGAACACTGAAGCTTTCTTT	TRBJ1-1	many	16	TRBV20-1	.
CASSLGSGRNQETQYF	TGTGCCAGCAGCTTAGGAAGCGGGAGGAACCAAGAGACCCAGTACTTC	TRBJ2-5	many	16	TRBV7-2	TRBD2
CATSRVGVRITEAFF	TGTGCCACCAGCAGAGTAGGGGTCAGGATCACTGAAGCTTTCTTT	TRBJ1-1	many	15	TRBV15	.
CASSTGTGRYGYTF	TGTGCCAGCAGCACGGGGACAGGCCGCTATGGCTACACCTTC	TRBJ1-2	many	14	TRBV7-2	TRBD1
CASSTSSSGANVLTF	TGTGCCAGCAGTACCTCAAGCTCTGGGGCCAACGTCCTGACTTTC	TRBJ2-6	many	15	TRBV12-3/TRBV12-4	.
CASGGGTDRLRSYSNQPQHF	TGTGCTAGTGGTGGTGGGACCGACAGACTACGTTCTTATAGCAATCAGCCCCAGCATTTT	TRBJ1-5	many	20	TRBV12-5	.
CASTEAGSSYNEQFF	TGTGCCAGCACTGAGGCGGGGAGCTCCTACAATGAGCAGTTCTTC	TRBJ2-1	many	15	TRBV2	.
CASSTSVNTQYF	TGTGCCAGCAGCACTAGCGTGAATACGCAGTATTTT	TRBJ2-3	many	12	TRBV12-3/TRBV12-4	TRBD2
CASLQGANGYTF	TGTGCCAGCCTACAGGGGGCGAATGGCTACACCTTC	TRBJ1-2	few	12	TRBV2	TRBD1
CASSSIFANQPQHF	TGTGCCAGCAGCTCCATCTTTGCAAATCAGCCCCAGCATTTT	TRBJ1-5	.	14	TRBV5-8	.
CASSVALWNTGELFF	TGTGCCAGCAGCGTAGCTCTCTGGAACACCGGGGAGCTGTTTTTT	TRBJ2-2	many	15	TRBV9	.
CATSGIAGGPYPEQFF	TGTGCCACCAGCGGGATAGCGGGAGGGCCGTACCCTGAGCAGTTCTTC	TRBJ2-1	.	16	TRBV15	TRBD2
CASSSGTSGRAGGEQFF	TGTGCCAGCAGCTCCGGGACTAGCGGGAGGGCCGGGGGTGAGCAGTTCTTC	TRBJ2-1	.	17	TRBV11-2	TRBD2
CASREHRGGTGSTEAFF	TGTGCCAGCAGGGAACACCGGGGGGGGACAGGGAGCACTGAAGCTTTCTTT	TRBJ1-1	.	17	TRBV6-1	TRBD1
CASRPTRGPYNEQFF	TGTGCCAGCAGACCGACTAGGGGCCCCTACAATGAGCAGTTCTTC	TRBJ2-1	many	15	TRBV2	.
CASRAGFSQPQHF	TGTGCCAGTAGGGCAGGGTTTAGCCAGCCCCAGCATTTT	TRBJ1-5	many	13	TRBV19	.
CASSLTGGAYNEQFF	TGCGCCAGCAGCCTAACAGGGGGGGCCTACAATGAGCAGTTCTTC	TRBJ2-1	.	15	TRBV4-1	.
CASSTVTGPSYEQYF	TGTGCCAGCAGCACAGTGACAGGTCCCTCCTACGAGCAGTACTTC	TRBJ2-7	.	15	TRBV5-4	.
CSGRRGSESLF	TGCAGCGGGCGTAGGGGCTCAGAAAGTCTCTTT	TRBJ1-1	few	11	TRBV29-1	.
CASRSRYGNSPLHF	TGTGCCAGCAGATCGAGGTACGGGAATTCACCCCTCCACTTT	TRBJ1-6	many	14	TRBV28	.
CASSLPSGNEQYF	TGCGCCAGCAGCTTGCCTAGTGGGAACGAGCAGTACTTC	TRBJ2-7	many	13	TRBV5-1	.
CASTRPGTGGSRQPQHF	TGTGCCAGCACTCGTCCCGGGACAGGGGGAAGTCGGCAGCCCCAGCATTTT	TRBJ1-5	.	17	TRBV28	TRBD1
CASSLTSPDTQYF	TGTGCCAGCAGTCTGACTAGCCCAGATACGCAGTATTTT	TRBJ2-3	many	13	TRBV9	TRBD2
CASSLGTRTDTQYF	TGTGCCAGCAGTCTTGGGACACGCACAGATACGCAGTATTTT	TRBJ2-3	many	14	TRBV28	.
CASSQAVNYGYTF	TGTGCCAGCAGCCAAGCAGTAAACTATGGCTACACCTTC	TRBJ1-2	many	13	TRBV7-8	.
CASSLDGANTGELFF	TGTGCCAGCAGCTTAGACGGGGCTAACACCGGGGAGCTGTTTTTT	TRBJ2-2	many	15	TRBV7-2	.
CTSSVAGALGTEAFF	TGTACCAGCAGCGTTGCCGGGGCATTAGGCACTGAAGCTTTCTTT	TRBJ1-1	few	15	TRBV9	.